This TCR beta chain was documented in a study of T cell changes during pregnancy in multiple sclerosis. Sequencing used immunoSEQ multiplex PCR; TCRdb keeps in-frame clones, though not all of them. The sample holds about 32,000 clones; approximately 89% are singletons and the top ten take 5% to 6%. CDR3 length equals 14 residues. The germline gives CDR1 LNHDA, CDR2 SQIVND (reference sequence). Trimming took off 3 bases at V and 1 base at J, with 9 bases between the two ends. This clone was detected once. The sample here was CD8+ T cells from peripheral blood mononuclear cells, taken in the first trimester of pregnancy. The chain joins TRBV19 to TRBJ1-1; no definite D call. The TCR comes from a female donor with multiple sclerosis, enrolled in a pregnancy study. CDR3 bases: TGTGCCAGTAGTATCAGGCAGCCGAACACTGAAGCTTTCTTT. This sequence encodes CASSIRQPNTEAFF.